The present T cell receptor beta chain was sequenced within a study of T cell repertoires in cytomegalovirus infection. The overall study: Both CMV infection and a matching HLA type were indicated by public TCR beta signatures. Overall study findings and caveats: Public TCR beta family frequency separated CMV-and-HLA carriers, including in an independent cohort.

Germline CDR1 MNHEY, CDR2 SMNVEV (reference sequence). With 2 bases clipped from V and 1 base from J, the junction kept 4 bases outside the gene matches. This CDR3 has 15 amino acids. This clonotype was seen many times. The antigen remains unidentified. TCRdb called the reads again in MiXCR, with one record for every CDR3 protein. The data contain 60,000 to 75,000 distinct CDR3 sequences, under 5% of them singletons. The rearrangement joins TRBV27 to TRBJ1-1, with 7 bases that match TRBD1. The TCR was taken from a human donor in good health (CMV status not recorded). Some clones in this sample may be carry-over from other donors' samples. The specimen sequenced was PBMCs. The CDR3 DNA reads TGTGCCAGCAGTTTAGACAGGGCGAGGAACACTGAAGCTTTCTTT. It translates to CASSLDRARNTEAFF.